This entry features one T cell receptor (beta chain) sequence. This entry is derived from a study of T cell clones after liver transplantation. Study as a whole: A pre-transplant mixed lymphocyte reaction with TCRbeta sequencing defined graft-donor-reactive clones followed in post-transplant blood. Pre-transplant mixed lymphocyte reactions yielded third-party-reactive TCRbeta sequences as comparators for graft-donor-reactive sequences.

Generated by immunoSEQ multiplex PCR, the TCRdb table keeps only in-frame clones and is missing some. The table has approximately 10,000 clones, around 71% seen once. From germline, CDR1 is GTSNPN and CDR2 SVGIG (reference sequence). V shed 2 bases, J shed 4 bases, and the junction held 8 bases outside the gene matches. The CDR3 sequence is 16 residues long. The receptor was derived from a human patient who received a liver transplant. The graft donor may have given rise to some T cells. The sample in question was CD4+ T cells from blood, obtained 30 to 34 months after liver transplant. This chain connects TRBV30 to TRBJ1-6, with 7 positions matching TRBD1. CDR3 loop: CAWSLPGQQYNSPLHF. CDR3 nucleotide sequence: TGTGCCTGGAGTCTACCGGGACAGCAGTATAATTCACCCCTCCACTTT.